The present T cell receptor (beta chain) was sequenced within a study of tumor-infiltrating lymphocytes in primary liver carcinoma. The count of this clonotype is one. Its antigen is not known. Its ends do not fully match the called genes, so a read error is possible. Unsorted whole blood supplied the RNA, and germline DNA was extracted too. Priming with a constant-region primer yielded TCR beta cDNA from about 480 ng total RNA. Libraries for TCR beta were built through three nested multiplex PCR rounds, which together made up a slightly modified ARM-PCR procedure. TRBV1-TRBV30 forward and Cbeta reverse primers drove the first two roughly 10-cycle rounds. Each CDR3 protein is one row after TCRdb ran MiXCR on the multiplex PCR reads. The sample shows just over 300,000 distinct CDR3 sequences, about three fifths of them seen only once. Germline CDR1 reads MNHEY; CDR2 reads SVGAGI. This CDR3 region has 13 residues.

Study-wide results and limits: No comparison of CD4+ and CD8+ repertoires was made, since the samples were bulk unsorted.

Sequencing was performed on peripheral blood. V gene TRBV6-5 combines with J gene TRBJ2-3, with a tentative D call TRBD1 (5 bases). The sequence came from a woman aged 25 to 45 with primary liver carcinoma and hepatitis B virus infection. CDR3 bases: TGTGCCAGTAGTTCGACAGACACAGATACGCTGTATTTT. It yields the protein CASSSTDTDTLYF.